The 6 T cell receptor beta chains below were found in one sample sequenced in a study of regulatory T cells in long-lasting Graves disease. This sample's time point: newly diagnosed GD, antithyroid drugs for less than 3 months. PBMCs provided the RNA from which the TCR library was made. Researchers made TCR beta libraries by using iRepertoire HTBI primers and running Arm-PCR on CDR3 regions. TCRdb reanalysed the multiplex PCR reads using MiXCR and keeps one entry per CDR3 protein. This sample has hundreds of thousands of distinct CDR3 sequences, with around 12% found just once. The same sample was also used in a study of T cells in Graves' hyperthyroidism and ophthalmopathy.

This specimen was peripheral blood mononuclear cells (PBMCs), taken at new diagnosis, from a patient treated with antithyroid drugs. The origin of the receptors is a woman aged 25-40 years with Graves disease.

Written as DNA, the CDR3 is TGTGCCAGCAGCTTAGCACTAACAGGGGGCGCGAAGGGCTACACCTTC. The encoded protein is CASSLALTGGAKGYTF. This chain uses TRBV11-2 with TRBJ1-2; 9 positions match TRBD1. Germline V gives CDR1 SGHAT, CDR2 FQNNGV. This CDR3 is built from 16 residues. V shed 1 base, J shed 8 bases, and the junction held 11 bases outside the gene matches.

This clonotype was detected many times. The chain combines TRBV28 with TRBJ2-5; possible D gene TRBD1, 5 bases. Trimming cost V 6 bases and J 5 bases, with 25 bases left between them. Per germline, CDR1 MDHEN and CDR2 SYDVKM. The CDR3 sequence is 17 residues long. The CDR3 DNA sequence: TGTGCCAGCAGGACCATCCAGGGTAGCTGGACAAGGGAGACCCAGTACTTC. Translating gives CASRTIQGSWTRETQYF. The whole variable domain, filled in from reference TRBV28 and TRBJ2-5, reads DVKVTQSSRYLVKRTGEKVFLECVQDMDHENMFWYRQDPGLGLRLIYFSYDVKMKEKGDIPEGYSVSREKKERFSLILESASTNQTSMYLCASRTIQGSWTRETQYFGPGTRLLVL.

This clonotype was observed many times. The V and J genes are TRBV28 and TRBJ2-2; D may match TRBD1 or TRBD2 (5 bases each). The germline CDR1 and CDR2 sequences are MDHEN and SYDVKM. The CDR3 totals 17 residues. The germline V and J ends were trimmed by 2 bases and 7 bases, with 20 bases remaining between them. The CDR3 sequence: CASSLVGSSSRVGELFF. CDR3 bases: TGTGCCAGCAGTTTAGTGGGATCGTCTAGCAGGGTCGGGGAGCTGTTTTTT.

The V call is TRBV29-1, the J call TRBJ1-2, with D unclear. Germline CDR1 and CDR2: SQVTM and ANQGSEA. Trimming took 6 bases from V and 0 from J, leaving 11 bases between them. The CDR3 consists of 13 residues. CDR3 loop: CSVDGIANYGYTF. The CDR3, as DNA: TGCAGCGTCGACGGAATAGCTAACTATGGCTACACCTTC.

This rearrangement joins TRBV20-1 to TRBJ2-1; a possible D gene is TRBD2 (5 bases). V lost 7 bases and J 4 bases, leaving 11 bases between the germline ends. The CDR3 is 12 amino acids. The V gene's germline CDR1 is DFQATT and CDR2 SNEGSKA (reference sequence). The CDR3 region is CSGGGLYNEQFF. Written as DNA, the CDR3 is TGCAGTGGAGGCGGGCTTTACAATGAGCAGTTCTTC.

This clonotype was found many times. V gene TRBV7-2 combines with J gene TRBJ1-1, with 10 bases fitting TRBD1. Looked up from germline, CDR1 is SGHTA and CDR2 is FQGNSA. This CDR3 spans 14 amino acids. The V gene end was trimmed by 6 bases and the J gene end by 3 bases; junction bases not matched to a gene: 4. The CDR3 DNA reads TGTGCCAGCAGTCGGACAGGGGGGTACACTGAAGCTTTCTTT. This codes for CASSRTGGYTEAFF.